The entry below describes one TCR beta chain. Its antigen target is currently unknown. Qualities for individual bases were not recorded, and no much larger clone is one base off. Sequences SGHTA (CDR1) and FQGTGA (CDR2) are obtained from the germline V gene. The CDR3 sequence holds 13 residues, the cysteine and phenylalanine included. Only the CDR3 DNA is retained, 39 bases long and in frame from the first base. V and J are truncated by 3 bases and 8 bases respectively, leaving an intervening sequence of 11 bases. These data are taken from a study of control samples from healthy donors and cancer patients (dated by TCRdb to about 2020). Library preparation used the immunoSEQ multiplex PCR assay. Not all clones reach the TCRdb copy of this immuneACCESS table, which keeps in-frame sequences only. Checked studies attribute under half of the gap to unresolved V genes and leave the rest unexplained. In this sample the table shows around 53,000 clones, roughly 90% of which occur a single time. Together, the top ten hold over 12% of the sample.

The source material was PBMCs. This chain is built from TRBV7-3 and TRBJ2-1, with no confidently assigned D gene. This TCR derives from a man aged 55 to 70 with head and neck cancer. The bases are TGTGCCAGCAGCTTGAGTCATTTCGATGAGCAGTTCTTC. This codes for CASSLSHFDEQFF.